This TCR beta chain was profiled in a study of T cell responses to AZD1222 COVID-19 vaccine. Produced via immunoSEQ multiplex PCR; TCRdb's table is partial and in-frame only. The data contain approximately 170,000 clones, about 91% of them singletons. Points on this clone: As yet, its antigen is unknown.

V lost 4 bases and J lost 2, with 9 bases in between. This CDR3 has 13 residues. Germline V CDR1 and CDR2: SGHKS, YYEKEE (reference sequence). Points from the study as a whole: The donor cohort was predominantly white British with a female majority, and clonal diversity may have been underestimated. Without day 14 samples, only post-peak T cell repertoires were studied. Only six or seven AZD1222 recipients tested seropositive at baseline.

The V and J genes are TRBV5-5 and TRBJ2-5; D is undetermined. The sequences come from peripheral blood, collected 28 days after the second AZD1222 dose. This clonotype originated in an adult who received the AZD1222 COVID-19 vaccine. The CDR3: CASSPTGQETQYF. The CDR3 bases are TGTGCCAGCAGCCCAACTGGACAAGAGACCCAGTACTTC.